Given below is one T cell receptor (beta chain) in context. The antigen is unknown. The data were obtained in a study of OX40 agonist ivuxolimab in advanced cancers. As for the study in general: Dose-escalation patients' cancers were hepatocellular carcinoma, melanoma, renal cell or head and neck cancer.

Points from the study as a whole: Researchers report that CD8+ T cells had, on average, more expanded clones than CD4+.

This table comes from immunoSEQ multiplex PCR, and its TCRdb copy is limited to in-frame clones, with some not included. The sample consists of tens of thousands of clones, roughly 78% of them appearing once. The V segment lost 5 bases and the J segment 6 bases; nucleotides outside the gene matches: 9. Germline V lookup: CDR1 SGDLS, CDR2 YYNGEE. The CDR3 extends over 14 amino acids. The TCR sequence derives from an adult with an advanced solid tumor such as melanoma, head and neck, liver or kidney cancer. The rearrangement uses TRBV9 and TRBJ1-1; 8 nucleotides line up with TRBD1. Sample: CD4+ or CD8+ T cells sorted from blood, taken in a trial of the OX40 agonist ivuxolimab. CDR3 nucleotides: TGTGCCAGCAGACCACAGGGGGACGTGGCTGAAGCTTTCTTT. Translation gives CASRPQGDVAEAFF. The full variable domain, in which reference TRBV9 and TRBJ1-1 provide the parts outside the CDR3, is DSGVTQTPKHLITATGQRVTLRCSPRSGDLSVYWYQQSLDQGLQFLIQYYNGEERAKGNILERFSAQQFPDLHSELNLSSLELGDSALYFCASRPQGDVAEAFFGQGTRLTVV.